The following is a T cell receptor beta chain sequence with its context. The entry originates in a study of control samples from healthy donors and cancer patients. Only in-frame clones appear in the TCRdb table, and some are missing; sequencing was by immunoSEQ multiplex PCR. The table shows 110,000 to 150,000 clones, with roughly 94% occurring only once. The germline CDR1 and CDR2 sequences are LNHDA and SQIVND (reference sequence). With 5 bases removed from V and 0 bases from J, the gap between germline ends came to 8 bases. The CDR3 runs to 14 residues. The clonotype was recovered from a man between 35 and 55 years old in good health. This chain uses TRBV19 with TRBJ1-5, with TRBD1 as a possible D gene (6 bases). The sequenced material came from blood. CDR3 DNA: TGTGCCAGTAGTTTACAGGGTAGCAATCAGCCCCAGCATTTT. It is translated as CASSLQGSNQPQHF.